This TCR beta chain was found in a study of Tregs in tolerant kidney transplant recipients. The table came from immunoSEQ multiplex PCR; TCRdb's copy has only in-frame clones and leaves some out. This table has tens of thousands of clones, approximately 90% appearing once. CDR1 and CDR2 (germline): PRHDT, FYEKMQ (reference sequence). The CDR3 extends over 16 amino acids. V shed 2 bases, J shed 4 bases, and the junction held 4 bases outside the gene matches. The input for sequencing was Tregs from blood, taken before the transplant. The chain carries TRBV13 and TRBJ1-6; 8 bases are shared with TRBD1. This TCR was recovered from a human donor who received a combined kidney and bone marrow transplant. CDR3 region: CASSLTQGAYNSPLHF. CDR3 coding DNA: TGTGCCAGCAGCTTAACGCAGGGGGCTTATAATTCACCCCTCCACTTT. Combining the CDR3 with reference TRBV13 and TRBJ1-6 gives the whole variable domain AAGVIQSPRHLIKEKRETATLKCYPIPRHDTVYWYQQGPGQDPQFLISFYEKMQSDKGSIPDRFSAQQFSDYHSELNMSSLELGDSALYFCASSLTQGAYNSPLHFGNGTRLTVT.